The rows below give T cell receptor beta chains drawn from one sample of a study of cytomegalovirus exposure and HLA in healthy donors. Some clones are missing from TCRdb's copy, which holds only in-frame ones; the method was immunoSEQ multiplex PCR. The sample holds more than 100,000 clones, approximately 85% seen once. The specimen was PBMCs. All receptors come from a woman aged 45-65 years in good health and CMV-seropositive. Each CDR3 is given with its conserved first and last residue. Each record gives: V gene, D gene, clone size, J gene, CDR3 DNA, CDR3 protein. D genes are given only for firm matches. Only part of the rows carry a size: once, few, many, or a class if the clone is expanded.

TRBV30	TRBD2	NA	TRBJ2-5	TGTGCCTGGAGTGTACTAGGTAGCGGGAAGCAAGAGACCCAGTACTTC	CAWSVLGSGKQETQYF
TRBV4-3	NA	NA	TRBJ1-4	TGCGCCAGCAGCCGGCAGGGCGTCGGGAATGAAAAACTGTTTTTT	CASSRQGVGNEKLFF
TRBV23-1	TRBD1	NA	TRBJ1-1	TGCGCCAGCAGTCCACCCCGGACAGGGACCAAACAAAACACTGAAGCTTTCTTT	CASSPPRTGTKQNTEAFF
TRBV7-3	NA	NA	TRBJ1-1	TGTGCCAGCAGCCCACGGGGGAGTGGGACTGAAGCTTTCTTT	CASSPRGSGTEAFF
TRBV29-1	TRBD2	NA	TRBJ2-7	TGCAGCGTTGAGCCTAGCGGGAGTGACGAGCAGTACTTC	CSVEPSGSDEQYF
TRBV4-3	NA	NA	TRBJ1-2	TGCGCCAGCAGCCCTCTATTCTCTCCAAACTATGGCTACACCTTC	CASSPLFSPNYGYTF
TRBV30	NA	NA	TRBJ1-1	TGTGCCTGGAGTGTACAAGGGGGAGTTACTGAAGCTTTCTTT	CAWSVQGGVTEAFF
TRBV6-1	TRBD1	NA	TRBJ1-5	TGTGCCAGCAGTGAGACAGGGGACAATCAGCCCCAGCATTTT	CASSETGDNQPQHF
TRBV7-9	TRBD1	NA	TRBJ1-6	TGTGCCAGCAGCCCACAGGGGGAGGCCCTCCACTTT	CASSPQGEALHF
TRBV19	NA	few	TRBJ1-1	TGTGCCAGTAGTATTTGGGAGGGCACTGAAGCTTTCTTT	CASSIWEGTEAFF
TRBV6-5	NA	NA	TRBJ1-6	TGTGCCAGCAGGCAAGGGGCTGATTCACCCCTCCACTTT	CASRQGADSPLHF
TRBV6-5	NA	few	TRBJ2-7	TGTGCCAGCAAGGCGACTACCTACGAGCAGTACTTC	CASKATTYEQYF
TRBV6-5	NA	NA	TRBJ1-1	TGTGCCAGCAGTTACTCAGGGGAAATGAACACTGAAGCTTTCTTT	CASSYSGEMNTEAFF
TRBV7-2	NA	NA	TRBJ2-3	TGTGCCAGCAGCACGAGAGGGGCAGGGGTCCAAGATACGCAGTATTTT	CASSTRGAGVQDTQYF
TRBV7-3	NA	few	TRBJ2-1	TGTGCCAGCGGGTCCGGAAGCGGGCTATACAATGAGCAGTTCTTC	CASGSGSGLYNEQFF
TRBV18	NA	NA	TRBJ1-1	TGTGCCAGCTCATCCCGAGCAGGTGAAGCTTTCTTT	CASSSRAGEAFF
TRBV2	NA	NA	TRBJ1-1	TGTGCCAGCAGTGAAGTAGTTGGCACTGAAGCTTTCTTT	CASSEVVGTEAFF
TRBV9	NA	NA	TRBJ2-5	TGTGCCAGCAGCGTTGGGGGCCCTCAAGAGACCCAGTACTTC	CASSVGGPQETQYF
TRBV28	NA	NA	TRBJ1-1	TGTGCCAGCAGACTTATAATGAACACTGAAGCTTTCTTT	CASRLIMNTEAFF
TRBV18	NA	NA	TRBJ2-5	TGTGCCAGCTCACCTGCTAGCGCCCAAGAGACCCAGTACTTC	CASSPASAQETQYF
TRBV27	TRBD2	NA	TRBJ2-3	TGTGCCAGCAGACTGGGACTAGCGGGAGACGTGGATACGCAGTATTTT	CASRLGLAGDVDTQYF
TRBV28	NA	NA	TRBJ1-1	TGTGCCAGCAGTGAACCGGGACAAAACACTGAAGCTTTCTTT	CASSEPGQNTEAFF
TRBV18	TRBD1	once	TRBJ2-5	TGTGCCAGCTCGTTGACAGGGGTGGAGACCCAGTACTTC	CASSLTGVETQYF
TRBV30	NA	NA	TRBJ2-7	TGTGCCTGGAGTGTACACCGGGAGACGGGGGGCCCGCGGCCCTACGAGCAGTACTTC	CAWSVHRETGGPRPYEQYF
TRBV5-4	NA	NA	TRBJ1-2	TGTGCCAGCAGCTTGGAAAGGGGTGATGGCTACACCTTC	CASSLERGDGYTF
TRBV5-1	TRBD1	NA	TRBJ1-3	TGCGCCAGCAGCAGCACCGGGACAGGGTACGGAAACACCATATATTTT	CASSSTGTGYGNTIYF
TRBV9	NA	NA	TRBJ2-3	TGTGCCAGCAGCTTAAGGGGGGGGCTCTCTAGCGCAGATACGCAGTATTTT	CASSLRGGLSSADTQYF
TRBV7-2	NA	NA	TRBJ2-2	TGTGCCAGCAGCTTTTCGGTGTGGAACACCGGGGAGCTGTTTTTT	CASSFSVWNTGELFF
TRBV5-5	NA	NA	TRBJ2-1	TGTGCCAGCAGCTATCCACAGAGCTATGAGCAGTTCTTC	CASSYPQSYEQFF
TRBV19	TRBD1	NA	TRBJ1-2	TGTGCCAGTAGCAGGAGACAGGGTGGCGGCTATGGCTACACCTTC	CASSRRQGGGYGYTF